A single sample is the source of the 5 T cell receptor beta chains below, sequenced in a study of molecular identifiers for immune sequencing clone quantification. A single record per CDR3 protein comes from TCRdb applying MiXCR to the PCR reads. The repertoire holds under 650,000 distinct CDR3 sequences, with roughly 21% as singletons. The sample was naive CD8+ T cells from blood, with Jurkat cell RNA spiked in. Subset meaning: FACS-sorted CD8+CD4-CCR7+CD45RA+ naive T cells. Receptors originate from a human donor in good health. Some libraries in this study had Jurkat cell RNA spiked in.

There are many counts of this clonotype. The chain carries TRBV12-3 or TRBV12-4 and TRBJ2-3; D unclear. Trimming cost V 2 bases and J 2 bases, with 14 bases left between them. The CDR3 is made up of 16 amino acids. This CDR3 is CASSLWSSSITDTQYF. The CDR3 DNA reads TGTGCCAGCAGTTTATGGAGTAGCTCTATCACAGATACGCAGTATTTT.

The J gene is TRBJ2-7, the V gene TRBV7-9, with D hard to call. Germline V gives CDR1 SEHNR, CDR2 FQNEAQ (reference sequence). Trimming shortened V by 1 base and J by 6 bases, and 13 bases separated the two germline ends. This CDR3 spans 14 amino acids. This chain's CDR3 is CASSLVGQPCEQYF. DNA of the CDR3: TGTGCCAGCAGCTTAGTAGGGCAGCCCTGCGAGCAGTACTTC.

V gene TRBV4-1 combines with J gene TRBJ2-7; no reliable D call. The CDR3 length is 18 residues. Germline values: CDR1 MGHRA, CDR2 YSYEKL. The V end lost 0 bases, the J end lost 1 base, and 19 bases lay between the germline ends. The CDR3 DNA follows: TGCGCCAGCAGCCAAGAAAGTGGGGTAGGGAAGATTTCCTACGAGCAGTACTTC. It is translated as CASSQESGVGKISYEQYF.

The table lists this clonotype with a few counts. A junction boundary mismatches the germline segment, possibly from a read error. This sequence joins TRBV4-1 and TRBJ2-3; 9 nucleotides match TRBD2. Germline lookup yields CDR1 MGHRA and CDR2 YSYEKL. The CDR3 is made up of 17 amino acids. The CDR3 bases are TGCGCCAGCATCCAAGAGGGGAGCGGGGGGCCCACAGATACGCAGTATTTT. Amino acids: CASIQEGSGGPTDTQYF.

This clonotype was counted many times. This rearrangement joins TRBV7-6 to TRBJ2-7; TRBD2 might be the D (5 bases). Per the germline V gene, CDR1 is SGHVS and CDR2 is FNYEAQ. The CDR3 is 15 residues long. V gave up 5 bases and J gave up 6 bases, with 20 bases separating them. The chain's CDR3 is CASSRRTDRGAEQYF. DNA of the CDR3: TGTGCCAGCAGCCGACGGACGGATCGGGGAGCCGAGCAGTACTTC.